This TCR beta chain comes out of a study of T cell changes during pregnancy in multiple sclerosis. Sequencing was performed with immunoSEQ multiplex PCR; in TCRdb, only in-frame clones are kept and a portion is missing. The data hold tens of thousands of clones, with about 91% observed a single time. The CDR3 loop spans 15 amino acids. V was shortened by 8 bases and J by 4 bases, with 17 bases between the two germline ends. CDR1 is MNHEY, CDR2 SMNVEV, per germline (reference sequence). This clone has only a few counts. The sample was CD8+ T cells from peripheral blood mononuclear cells, taken after pregnancy. The receptor was derived from a female donor with multiple sclerosis, enrolled in a pregnancy study. This chain links TRBV27 with TRBJ2-2; maybe TRBD2 (5 bases). The CDR3 protein is CASGSPTRSTGELFF. CDR3 bases: TGTGCCAGCGGCTCCCCAACTAGATCCACCGGGGAGCTGTTTTTT.